The sequence of this T cell receptor beta chain was determined in a study of OX40 agonist ivuxolimab in advanced cancers. Assay: immunoSEQ multiplex PCR; the TCRdb copy retains only in-frame clones and omits some. The repertoire holds around 90,000 clones, just under 90% seen once, with 6.5% to 8.5% in the top ten. There are a few counts of this clone. No antigen is known for it. General study points: Compared with others, partial responders at 0.1-3.0 mg/kg displayed clonal expansion among the lowest. Some patients without response likewise showed low normalized clonal expansion.

CDR1 is MNHEY, CDR2 SMNVEV, per germline (reference sequence). The CDR3 extends over 12 amino acids. Trimming pared 5 bases from V and 10 bases from J, leaving 14 bases between. The chain joins TRBV27 to TRBJ1-2, with TRBD1 as a possible D gene (6 bases). Material: CD4+ or CD8+ T cells sorted from blood, obtained in a trial of the OX40 agonist ivuxolimab. The receptor was isolated from an adult with an advanced solid tumor such as melanoma, head and neck, liver or kidney cancer. The CDR3 nucleotides read TGTGCCAGCAGTGTCCAGGGGACCGACTACACCTTC. Residues: CASSVQGTDYTF.